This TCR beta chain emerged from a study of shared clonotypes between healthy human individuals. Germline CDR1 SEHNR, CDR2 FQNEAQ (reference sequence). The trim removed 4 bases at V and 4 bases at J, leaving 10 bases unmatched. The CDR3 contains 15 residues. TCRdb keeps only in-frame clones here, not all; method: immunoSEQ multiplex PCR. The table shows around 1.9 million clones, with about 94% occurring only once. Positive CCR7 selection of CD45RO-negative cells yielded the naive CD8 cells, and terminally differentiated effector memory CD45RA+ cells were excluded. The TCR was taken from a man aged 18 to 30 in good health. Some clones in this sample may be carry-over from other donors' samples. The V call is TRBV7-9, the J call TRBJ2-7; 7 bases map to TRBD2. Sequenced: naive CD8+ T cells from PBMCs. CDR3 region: CASSSQRTSLYEQYF. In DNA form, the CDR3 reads TGTGCCAGCAGCTCACAACGGACTAGTCTGTACGAGCAGTACTTC.